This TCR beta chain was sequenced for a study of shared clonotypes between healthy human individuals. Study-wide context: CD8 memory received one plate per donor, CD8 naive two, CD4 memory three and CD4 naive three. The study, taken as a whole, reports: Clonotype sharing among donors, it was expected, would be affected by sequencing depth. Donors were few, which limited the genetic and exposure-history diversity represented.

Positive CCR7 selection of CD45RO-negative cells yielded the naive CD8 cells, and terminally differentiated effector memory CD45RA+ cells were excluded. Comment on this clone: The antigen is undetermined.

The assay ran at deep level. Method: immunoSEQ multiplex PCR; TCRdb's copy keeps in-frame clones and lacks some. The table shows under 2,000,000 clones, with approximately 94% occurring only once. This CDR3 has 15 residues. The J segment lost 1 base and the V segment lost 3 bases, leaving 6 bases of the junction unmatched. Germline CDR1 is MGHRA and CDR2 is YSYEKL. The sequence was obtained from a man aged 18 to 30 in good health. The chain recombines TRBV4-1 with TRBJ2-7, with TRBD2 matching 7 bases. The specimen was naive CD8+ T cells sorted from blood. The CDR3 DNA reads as TGCGCCAGCAGCCAGGGAGCGGGACTGTCCTACGAGCAGTACTTC. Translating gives CASSQGAGLSYEQYF.